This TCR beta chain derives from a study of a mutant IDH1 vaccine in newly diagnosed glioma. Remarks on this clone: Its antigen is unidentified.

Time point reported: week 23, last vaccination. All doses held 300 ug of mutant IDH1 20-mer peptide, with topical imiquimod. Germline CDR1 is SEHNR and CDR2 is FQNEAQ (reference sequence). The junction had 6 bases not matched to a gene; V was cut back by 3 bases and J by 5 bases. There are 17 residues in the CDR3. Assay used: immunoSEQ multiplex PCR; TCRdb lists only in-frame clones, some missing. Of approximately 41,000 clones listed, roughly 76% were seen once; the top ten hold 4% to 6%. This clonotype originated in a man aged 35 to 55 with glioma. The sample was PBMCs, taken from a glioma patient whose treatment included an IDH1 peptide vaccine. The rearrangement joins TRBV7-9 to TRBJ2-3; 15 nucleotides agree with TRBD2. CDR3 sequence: CASSLTGLAGGGDTQYF. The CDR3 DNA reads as TGTGCCAGCAGCTTGACAGGACTAGCGGGAGGGGGAGATACGCAGTATTTT.